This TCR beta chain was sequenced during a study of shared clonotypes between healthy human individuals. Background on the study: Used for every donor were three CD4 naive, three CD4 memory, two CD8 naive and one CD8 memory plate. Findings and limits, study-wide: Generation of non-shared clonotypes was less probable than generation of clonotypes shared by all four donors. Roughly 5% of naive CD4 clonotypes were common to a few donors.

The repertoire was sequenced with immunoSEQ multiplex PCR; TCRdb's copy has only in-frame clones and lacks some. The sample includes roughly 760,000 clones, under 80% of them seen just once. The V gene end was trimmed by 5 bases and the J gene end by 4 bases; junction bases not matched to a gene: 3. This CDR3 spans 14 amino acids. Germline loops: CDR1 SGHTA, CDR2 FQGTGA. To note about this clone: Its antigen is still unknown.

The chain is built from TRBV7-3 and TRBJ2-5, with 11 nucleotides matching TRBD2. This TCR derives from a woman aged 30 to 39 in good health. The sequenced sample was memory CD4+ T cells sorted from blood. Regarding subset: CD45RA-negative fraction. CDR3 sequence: CASSRTSGRETQYF. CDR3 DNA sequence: TGTGCCAGCAGCCGTACTAGCGGGAGAGAGACCCAGTACTTC.